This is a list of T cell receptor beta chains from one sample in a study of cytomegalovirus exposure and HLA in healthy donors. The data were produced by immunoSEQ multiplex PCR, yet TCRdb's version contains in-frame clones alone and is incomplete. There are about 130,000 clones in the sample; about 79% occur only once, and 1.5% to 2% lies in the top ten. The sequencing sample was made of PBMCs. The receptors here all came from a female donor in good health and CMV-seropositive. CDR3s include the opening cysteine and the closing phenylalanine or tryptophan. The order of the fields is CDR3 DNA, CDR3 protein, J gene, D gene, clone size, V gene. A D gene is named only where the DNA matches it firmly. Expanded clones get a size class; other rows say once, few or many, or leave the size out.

cdr3_nt: TGTGCCTGGAGGACCCAGCGTGTCGGGGAGCTGTTTTTT
cdr3_aa: CAWRTQRVGELFF
j_call: TRBJ2-2
d_call: .
clone_size: once
v_call: TRBV30

cdr3_nt: TGTGCCAGCAGTTCCCCTCAGGGTGGAAACACCATATATTTT
cdr3_aa: CASSSPQGGNTIYF
j_call: TRBJ1-3
d_call: .
clone_size: .
v_call: TRBV6-6

cdr3_nt: TGTGCCAGCAGCGTAGGGTCCCTAGCGGGGGGAAACACAGATACGCAGTATTTT
cdr3_aa: CASSVGSLAGGNTDTQYF
j_call: TRBJ2-3
d_call: TRBD2
clone_size: .
v_call: TRBV9

cdr3_nt: TGCGCCAGCAGCTTGTCCGGGACAGGGGTTTCCTACGAGCAGTACTTC
cdr3_aa: CASSLSGTGVSYEQYF
j_call: TRBJ2-7
d_call: TRBD1
clone_size: .
v_call: TRBV5-1

cdr3_nt: TGTGCCAGCAGCTCAAAACAGGGGGCCCCCTACGAGCAGTACTTC
cdr3_aa: CASSSKQGAPYEQYF
j_call: TRBJ2-7
d_call: TRBD1
clone_size: .
v_call: TRBV7-9

cdr3_nt: TGTGCCAGCAGCTTACAGGGTCAATCACCCCTCCACTTT
cdr3_aa: CASSLQGQSPLHF
j_call: TRBJ1-6
d_call: .
clone_size: .
v_call: TRBV7-3

cdr3_nt: TGCGCCAGCAGTGAGCGGGGGGGTCACGAGCAGTACTTC
cdr3_aa: CASSERGGHEQYF
j_call: TRBJ2-7
d_call: TRBD2
clone_size: .
v_call: TRBV10-1

cdr3_nt: TGCAGCGTTGCCACTAGCGGGACCTACGAGCAGTACTTC
cdr3_aa: CSVATSGTYEQYF
j_call: TRBJ2-7
d_call: TRBD2
clone_size: .
v_call: TRBV29-1

cdr3_nt: TGTGCCAGCTCGGAGACTCAGGGAAACACCATATATTTT
cdr3_aa: CASSETQGNTIYF
j_call: TRBJ1-3
d_call: .
clone_size: .
v_call: TRBV6-5

cdr3_nt: TGTGCCAGCAGCGTCGCCGGGACACCCGGGAACACCATATATTTT
cdr3_aa: CASSVAGTPGNTIYF
j_call: TRBJ1-3
d_call: .
clone_size: .
v_call: TRBV9

cdr3_nt: TGTGCCAGCAGCTTAGAGGGGACAGGAGCAACTTCCTACGAGCAGTACTTC
cdr3_aa: CASSLEGTGATSYEQYF
j_call: TRBJ2-7
d_call: TRBD1
clone_size: .
v_call: TRBV7-6

cdr3_nt: TGCGCCAGCAGCCGACGCGTAGCGGGAGCCCCCGAGCAGTACTTC
cdr3_aa: CASSRRVAGAPEQYF
j_call: TRBJ2-7
d_call: TRBD2
clone_size: .
v_call: TRBV4-1

cdr3_nt: TGCGCCAGCAGCTTGGGGTCGACAGGGACCCCCGAAAAACTGTTTTTT
cdr3_aa: CASSLGSTGTPEKLFF
j_call: TRBJ1-4
d_call: TRBD1
clone_size: .
v_call: TRBV5-1